What follows are 20 T cell receptor beta chains derived from one specimen sequenced in a study of T cell responses to AZD1222 COVID-19 vaccine. The data were produced by immunoSEQ multiplex PCR, yet TCRdb's version contains in-frame clones alone and is incomplete. The sample carries some 150,000 clones, around 88% recorded once. The sequencing here drew on peripheral blood, taken on day 0 of AZD1222 vaccination. All receptors derive from an adult in good health.

This clone appeared once. The V gene is TRBV5-5, the J gene TRBJ1-4, with 10 positions matching TRBD1. This CDR3 contains 15 residues. V lost 4 bases and J lost 2; bases outside the gene matches: 2. Per germline, CDR1 SGHKS and CDR2 YYEKEE (reference sequence). CDR3 sequence reads: CASSEGQGTNEKLFF. CDR3 bases: TGTGCCAGCAGCGAGGGACAGGGGACTAATGAAAAACTGTTTTTT.

J is TRBJ2-2 and V is TRBV30; D is unresolved. Per germline, CDR1 GTSNPN and CDR2 SVGIG (reference sequence). V was clipped by 1 base and J by 3 bases, with 3 bases between them. The CDR3 has 12 residues. CDR3 in DNA: TGTGCCTGGAGTGCTTACACCGGGGAGCTGTTTTTT. It specifies CAWSAYTGELFF.

The chain employs TRBV9 and TRBJ1-4; D ambiguous. Trimming removed 0 bases from V and 4 bases from J, with 16 bases in between. This CDR3 is built from 17 residues. In germline, CDR1 is SGDLS, CDR2 YYNGEE. DNA of the CDR3: TGTGCCAGCAGCGTAGCTTCGCGGCGTTTGGGTAATGAAAAACTGTTTTTT. Protein product: CASSVASRRLGNEKLFF.

The genes are TRBV29-1 and TRBJ2-1; 11 bases match TRBD2. V gave up 4 bases and J gave up 6 bases; unmatched junction bases: 8. This CDR3 contains 15 residues. The germline CDR1 and CDR2 sequences are SQVTM and ANQGSEA. CDR3 protein: CSVALAGGQLNEQFF. DNA for the CDR3: TGCAGCGTTGCTCTAGCGGGGGGCCAACTCAATGAGCAGTTCTTC.

J is TRBJ2-1 and V is TRBV6-5, with D perhaps TRBD1 (5 bases). The germline gives CDR1 MNHEY, CDR2 SVGAGI. The CDR3 runs to 14 residues. The germline V and J ends were trimmed by 6 bases and 7 bases, with 16 bases remaining between them. CDR3 protein: CASRAQGRANEQFF. The CDR3 nucleotides read TGTGCCAGCAGGGCCCAGGGCAGGGCAAATGAGCAGTTCTTC.

The rearrangement links TRBV5-8 to TRBJ1-3; D unresolved. From germline, CDR1 is SGHTS and CDR2 YDEGEE. Trimming took off 2 bases at V and 8 bases at J, with 2 bases between the two ends. The CDR3 length is 10 residues. CDR3 in DNA: TGTGCCAGCAGCTTAGACACCATATATTTT. Its protein is CASSLDTIYF.

The count of this clone is one. The genes are TRBV7-6 and TRBJ1-3; D unresolved. The CDR3 has 15 residues. Germline lookup yields CDR1 SGHVS and CDR2 FNYEAQ. V lost 1 base, J lost 0 bases, and 7 bases lay in between. CDR3 bases: TGTGCCAGCAGCTTAGGGTACGGCTCTGGAAACACCATATATTTT. Protein product: CASSLGYGSGNTIYF.

This sequence joins TRBV4-3 and TRBJ2-1, with D possibly TRBD1 on 6 matching bases. The CDR3 is 15 amino acids. The V gene lost 8 bases and the J gene lost 4 bases, with 18 bases spanning the gap. Germline values: CDR1 LGHNA, CDR2 YSLEER. The CDR3 nucleotides are TGCGCCAGCGGACTCCGTACGACAGGTTACAATGAGCAGTTCTTC. As protein: CASGLRTTGYNEQFF.

The DNA for the CDR3 is TGTGCCAGCAGCTTAGGCGGGACAGAGACGAGGCGCGGGGAGCTGTTTTTT. Translated: CASSLGGTETRRGELFF. The chain couples TRBV13 to TRBJ2-2; 7 bases are shared with TRBD1. Germline loops: CDR1 PRHDT, CDR2 FYEKMQ (reference sequence). The trim removed 0 bases at V and 7 bases at J, leaving 11 bases unmatched. The CDR3 loop spans 17 amino acids.

Regarding this clone: Other DNA sequences in this specimen translate into the identical CDR3. This sequence joins TRBV7-2 and TRBJ1-3; no clear D. V lost 3 bases and J 0 bases, leaving 9 bases between the germline ends. Germline values: CDR1 SGHTA, CDR2 FQGNSA. The CDR3 contains 15 residues. The DNA of the CDR3 is TGTGCCAGCAGCTTGCAGTCGTCCTCTGGAAACACCATATATTTT. Its protein product is CASSLQSSSGNTIYF.

The CDR3: CASSLVASGGRETQYF. Here the CDR3 DNA reads TGTGCCAGCAGCTTAGTGGCTAGCGGGGGGAGGGAGACCCAGTACTTC. The V gene is TRBV7-2, the J gene TRBJ2-5; TRBD2 agrees at 11 bases. Germline trimming cut 1 base from V and 5 bases from J; bases unmatched to any gene: 6. CDR1 SGHTA and CDR2 FQGNSA come from the germline V gene. The length of the CDR3 is 16 residues. The entire variable domain, with the rest obtained from reference TRBV7-2 and TRBJ2-5, is as follows: GAGVSQSPSNKVTEKGKDVELRCDPISGHTALYWYRQSLGQGLEFLIYFQGNSAPDKSGLPSDRFSAERTGGSVSTLTIQRTQQEDSAVYLCASSLVASGGRETQYFGPGTRLLVL.

The chain carries TRBV18 and TRBJ1-6; no definite D call. This CDR3 has 14 amino acids. Germline CDR1 and CDR2: KGHSH and LQKENI. The V end was cut by 3 bases, the J end by 6 bases, with 9 bases between. CDR3 sequence reads: CASSPEHTNSPLHF. The DNA of the CDR3 is TGTGCCAGCTCACCTGAGCATACTAATTCACCCCTCCACTTT. The variable domain in full, completed from reference TRBV18 and TRBJ1-6, reads NAGVMQNPRHLVRRRGQEARLRCSPMKGHSHVYWYRQLPEEGLKFMVYLQKENIIDESGMPKERFSAEFPKEGPSILRIQQVVRGDSAAYFCASSPEHTNSPLHFGNGTRLTVT.

The V call is TRBV3-1 (or the pseudogene TRBV3-2), the J call TRBJ1-1; no definite D call. V was clipped by 0 bases and J by 5 bases, with 7 bases between them. This CDR3 is built from 13 residues. Germline assignment: CDR1 LGHDT and CDR2 YNNKEL (reference sequence). The CDR3 region has the DNA TGTGCCAGCAGCCAAGAAAGCCGGACTGAAGCTTTCTTT. It specifies CASSQESRTEAFF.

J is TRBJ2-5 and V is TRBV6-6; D is unclear. With 4 bases removed from V and 3 bases from J, the gap between germline ends came to 18 bases. Germline values: CDR1 MNHNY, CDR2 SVGAGI (reference sequence). This CDR3 has 16 residues. The CDR3 DNA follows: TGTGCCAGCAGTTCCCTCCTGAGTCCGAACAAAGAGACCCAGTACTTC. Its protein product is CASSSLLSPNKETQYF.

This clone was seen once. This chain connects TRBV11-1 to TRBJ1-1; 10 bases are a match to TRBD1. Looked up from germline, CDR1 is SGHAT and CDR2 is FQDESV (reference sequence). CDR3 length equals 14 residues. Trimming removed 5 bases from V and 5 bases from J; junction bases left unmatched: 5. DNA of the CDR3: TGTGCCAGCAGCGGACAGGGGGGAGAAACTGAAGCTTTCTTT. Its protein is CASSGQGGETEAFF.

This sequence joins TRBV12-3 or TRBV12-4 and TRBJ2-7; no clear D. This CDR3 has 11 residues. Trimming stripped 5 bases from V and 6 bases from J, with 8 bases between. CDR3 DNA: TGTGCCAGCAGTCCGATGACCGAGCAGTACTTC. Translation: CASSPMTEQYF.

In its sample, this clone was seen once. This chain links TRBV18 with TRBJ1-5; 7 bases are shared with TRBD1. The CDR3 has 17 residues. With 3 bases clipped from V and 0 bases from J, the junction kept 8 bases outside the gene matches. In germline, CDR1 is KGHSH, CDR2 LQKENI. CDR3 loop: CASSPRGQDYSNQPQHF. For the CDR3, the DNA is TGTGCCAGCTCACCGCGCGGACAGGACTATAGCAATCAGCCCCAGCATTTT.

As regards this clone: The identical CDR3 is also encoded by other nucleotide sequences in the sample. The rearrangement uses TRBV7-2 and TRBJ2-7; TRBD2 matches 12 bases. Trimming cost V 1 base and J 3 bases; bases outside gene matches: 1. Germline V gives CDR1 SGHTA, CDR2 FQGNSA. This CDR3 is 15 amino acids long. This CDR3 is CASSLGTSGDYEQYF. The CDR3 region has the DNA TGTGCCAGCAGCTTAGGGACTAGCGGGGACTACGAGCAGTACTTC.

The J gene is TRBJ2-5, the V gene TRBV12-3 or TRBV12-4; 9 bases align to TRBD2. Trimming removed 4 bases from V and 10 bases from J; junction bases left unmatched: 4. This CDR3 is built from 12 residues. The DNA of the CDR3 is TGTGCCAGCAGTTATAGCGGGGGCAGCCAGTACTTC. Amino acid sequence: CASSYSGGSQYF.

The gene calls are TRBV7-2 and TRBJ1-6; D not resolved. Germline lookup yields CDR1 SGHTA and CDR2 FQGNSA. The CDR3 length is 13 residues. Trimming shortened V by 5 bases and J by 7 bases, and 9 bases separated the two germline ends. The CDR3 nucleotides are TGTGCCAGCAGCCTTGCTGGAAATTCACCCCTCCACTTT. Translating it yields CASSLAGNSPLHF.